Described below is a single T cell receptor (beta chain) sequence and its context. This sample was taken from a study of blood T cell repertoires in COVID-19. Methods used by the authors: Researchers report that nucleated cell counts were estimated from reference gene primer amplification. Measured with immunoSEQ multiplex PCR; TCRdb has only the in-frame clones, and not every one. V and J calls and clone size are those listed in that table; D and trimming were worked out from the DNA. Of roughly 200,000 clones listed, 84% are singletons. V was pared by 0 bases and J by 3 bases, with 22 bases between. The CDR3 is 19 residues long. Germline-derived CDR1 and CDR2 are MNHEY and SVGEGT.

The TCR originated in a woman at least 80 years old with active or convalescent COVID-19. Specimen: peripheral blood. This chain links TRBV6-2 or TRBV6-3 with TRBJ2-3; maybe TRBD2 (5 bases). The CDR3 DNA reads as TGTGCCAGCAGTTACTCGAGTTCCGGAGGTGATGATTGGACAGATACGCAGTATTTT. Encoded protein: CASSYSSSGGDDWTDTQYF.